These 29 T cell receptor beta chains were all obtained from the same sample, sequenced in a study of T cells after yellow fever vaccination. MiXCR, applied by TCRdb to the 5' RACE reads, yields one record per CDR3 protein. The table has hundreds of thousands of distinct CDR3 sequences, roughly a sixth seen once. The sequenced sample was PBMCs, obtained 4 to 6 days after the first yellow fever vaccination. These receptor sequences come from a man aged 18-30 years who received the YFV17D yellow fever vaccine.

The sample holds many counts of this clonotype. The chain links TRBV21-1 to TRBJ2-7; the D call of TRBD1 is as the table states it, not checked on the DNA. TRBV21-1 is given as a pseudogene. The CDR3 totals 11 residues. CDR3 coding DNA: TGTGCCAGCGCCGGGCACTACGAGCAGTACGTC. It is translated as CASAGHYEQYV.

The chain recombines TRBV27 with TRBJ2-3; 10 positions match TRBD1. The CDR3 length is 16 residues. Germline values: CDR1 MNHEY, CDR2 SMNVEV (reference sequence). J lost 2 bases, V lost 6 bases, and 8 bases had no gene match. CDR3 bases: TGTGCCAGCAGGGTGCGGACAGGGGGATTCACAGATACGCAGTATTTT. It is translated as CASRVRTGGFTDTQYF.

The J gene is TRBJ1-4, the V gene TRBV5-1; D unresolved. The length of the CDR3 is 16 residues. Germline-derived CDR1 and CDR2 are SGHRS and YFSETQ. V was clipped by 0 bases and J by 10 bases, with 19 bases between them. CDR3 loop: CASSLGRTGLVGKLFF. The CDR3 DNA reads as TGCGCCAGCAGCTTGGGGCGGACCGGGCTTGTCGGAAAACTGTTTTTT.

With regard to this clonotype: One end of the junction fails to match germline, which may point to a read error. The rearrangement uses TRBV7-7 and TRBJ2-1, with D unclear. The CDR3 covers 15 residues. From germline, CDR1 is SSHAT and CDR2 FNYEAQ (reference sequence). CDR3 nucleotide sequence: TGTGCTAGCAGCTTAGACCTTGGATCTGCCAATGAGCAGTTCTTC. This gives the protein CASSLDLGSANEQFF.

The rearrangement links TRBV5-4 to TRBJ1-1; D call uncertain. V was clipped by 3 bases and J by 1 base, with 10 bases between them. This CDR3 contains 14 residues. Germline CDR1 is SGHNT and CDR2 is YYREEE (reference sequence). As DNA, the CDR3 is TGTGCCAGCAGCTCCCCGGAGGGGAACACTGAAGCTTTCTTT. Its protein is CASSSPEGNTEAFF.

This clonotype was seen only a few times. The CDR3 nucleotides are TGTGCCAGCAGCTCTCCAGCGGGGGGAACGGAGACCCAGTACTTC. Its protein product is CASSSPAGGTETQYF. The chain couples TRBV5-4 to TRBJ2-5; TRBD2 matches at 9 bases. This CDR3 region has 15 residues. The ends lost 3 bases at V and 5 bases at J; junction bases unmatched: 8. CDR1 is SGHNT and CDR2 is YYREEE in the germline V gene (reference sequence).

The chain links TRBV6-1 to TRBJ2-1, with 7 bases fitting TRBD2. Germline values: CDR1 MNHNS, CDR2 SASEGT. Germline trimming cut 6 bases from V and 4 bases from J; bases unmatched to any gene: 12. The CDR3 loop spans 16 amino acids. In DNA, the CDR3 is TGTGCCAGCAGGGGGGGAAGGGCGGGGGTTTACAATGAGCAGTTCTTC. Translated, it gives CASRGGRAGVYNEQFF.

This clonotype was counted ten times or more. V is TRBV7-9 and J is TRBJ2-1, with D unclear. The germline V gene encodes CDR1 SEHNR and CDR2 FQNEAQ (reference sequence). Trimming cost V 6 bases and J 7 bases, with 13 bases left between them. The CDR3 extends over 13 amino acids. CDR3 amino acids: CASRPTGSNEQFF. DNA for the CDR3: TGTGCCAGCAGACCGACCGGTTCAAATGAGCAGTTCTTC.

This clonotype has just a few counts. This chain uses TRBV10-3 with TRBJ1-5; 7 nucleotides line up with TRBD1. V gave up 3 bases and J gave up 7 bases; unmatched junction bases: 9. Per the germline V gene, CDR1 is ENHRY and CDR2 is SYGVKD. The CDR3 has 15 amino acids. This CDR3 is CAISELRGVGQPQHF. For the CDR3, the DNA is TGTGCCATCAGTGAACTCAGGGGGGTCGGGCAGCCCCAGCATTTT.

The chain combines TRBV5-4 with TRBJ2-6; D remains ambiguous. Germline V gene lookup returns CDR1 SGHNT and CDR2 YYREEE (reference sequence). V was trimmed by 2 bases and J by 1 base, leaving 16 bases between them. The CDR3 spans 18 residues. The CDR3 nucleotides read TGTGCCAGCAGCTTCTCGGGTCCGGTTATATCTGGGGCCAACGTCCTGACTTTC. Residues: CASSFSGPVISGANVLTF. Looking up the rest from reference TRBV5-4 and TRBJ2-6 gives the full variable domain: ETGVTQSPTHLIKTRGQQVTLRCSSQSGHNTVSWYQQALGQGPQFIFQYYREEENGRGNFPPRFSGLQFPNYSSELNVNALELDDSALYLCASSFSGPVISGANVLTFGAGSRLTVL.

The chain links TRBV5-1 to TRBJ2-5; TRBD2 might be the D (5 bases). V lost 2 bases and J 5 bases, leaving 10 bases between the germline ends. Germline V CDR1 and CDR2: SGHRS, YFSETQ. The CDR3 length is 13 residues. CDR3 amino acids: CASSLNEGETQYF. The CDR3 DNA is TGCGCCAGCAGCTTAAATGAGGGCGAGACCCAGTACTTC.

This clonotype was detected ten times or more. The chain links TRBV12-3 or TRBV12-4 to TRBJ2-5; D may be TRBD2 (6 bases). Trimming pared 0 bases from V and 4 bases from J, leaving 9 bases between. The CDR3 totals 14 residues. In DNA, the CDR3 is TGTGCCAGCAGTTTAGCGGGAGCGGGAGAGACCCAGTACTTC. Translating it yields CASSLAGAGETQYF.

The J gene is TRBJ1-2, the V gene TRBV7-9, with D possibly TRBD1 on 6 matching bases. There are 14 residues in the CDR3. Germline CDR1 SEHNR, CDR2 FQNEAQ (reference sequence). V was clipped by 4 bases and J by 8 bases, with 17 bases between them. CDR3 sequence (DNA): TGTGCCAGCAGCTCACGACAGGCGTTAGGGGGCTACACCTTC. Protein: CASSSRQALGGYTF.

This clonotype was seen more than once but under ten times. For the CDR3, the DNA is TGTGCGATAGGGAGGGGGGCCGGGGAGCTGTTTTTT. The encoded protein is CAIGRGAGELFF. The chain joins TRBV11-2 to TRBJ2-2, with D perhaps matching TRBD2 (7 bases). Germline V CDR1 and CDR2: SGHAT, FQNNGV. The CDR3 runs to 12 residues.

The chain uses TRBV10-3 and TRBJ2-6; TRBD1 matches at 9 bases. Germline values: CDR1 ENHRY, CDR2 SYGVKD. The V segment lost 2 bases and the J segment 0 bases; nucleotides outside the gene matches: 8. The CDR3 length is 19 residues. The DNA of the CDR3 is TGTGCCATCAGTGAGAGAGGGGTGACAGGGGGCTCTGGGGCCAACGTCCTGACTTTC. Protein sequence: CAISERGVTGGSGANVLTF.

The chain employs TRBV9 and TRBJ1-1; no reliable D call. Germline CDR1 reads SGDLS; CDR2 reads YYNGEE. The CDR3 length is 14 residues. With 0 bases removed from V and 5 bases from J, the gap between germline ends came to 11 bases. The CDR3 is CASSVGGLETEAFF. CDR3 bases: TGTGCCAGCAGCGTAGGAGGGCTGGAGACTGAAGCTTTCTTT. Full variable domain (remainder filled in from reference TRBV9 and TRBJ1-1): DSGVTQTPKHLITATGQRVTLRCSPRSGDLSVYWYQQSLDQGLQFLIQYYNGEERAKGNILERFSAQQFPDLHSELNLSSLELGDSALYFCASSVGGLETEAFFGQGTRLTVV.

The chain couples TRBV7-2 to TRBJ1-2, with 12 bases matching TRBD1. Germline V lookup: CDR1 SGHTA, CDR2 FQGNSA. The junction had 7 bases not matched to a gene; V was cut back by 5 bases and J by 6 bases. The CDR3 consists of 15 residues. Written as DNA, the CDR3 is TGTGCCAGCAGCCGCCGGGACAGGGGGCTCGATGGCTACACCTTC. Protein: CASSRRDRGLDGYTF.

In this sample, this clonotype turned up a few times. The J gene is TRBJ2-7, the V gene TRBV12-3 or TRBV12-4; the D is unclear. The CDR3 has 14 residues. V lost 0 bases and J lost 2, with 8 bases in between. The CDR3 protein is CASSLANTPYEQYF. DNA for the CDR3: TGTGCCAGCAGTTTAGCGAACACCCCCTACGAGCAGTACTTC.

This clonotype has only a few counts. This rearrangement joins TRBV4-1 to TRBJ2-1, with D tentatively TRBD1 or TRBD2 (5 bases each). The V end lost 0 bases, the J end lost 7 bases, and 16 bases lay between the germline ends. CDR1 MGHRA and CDR2 YSYEKL come from the germline V gene. The length of the CDR3 is 16 residues. The CDR3 DNA is TGCGCCAGCAGCCAAGAGGCTCTTAGGGGAGCAAATGAGCAGTTCTTC. As protein: CASSQEALRGANEQFF.

This clonotype was detected a few times. V usage is TRBV21-1 and J usage is TRBJ2-2. TRBV21-1 is a documented pseudogene. The CDR3 is 19 amino acids. The CDR3 region has the DNA TGTGCCAGCAGCAATTACACGTTGACATTCGGCCGGAACACCGGGGAGCTGTTTTTT. It encodes CASSNYTLTFGRNTGELFF.

V usage is TRBV12-5 and J usage is TRBJ2-7; D not certain. Germline V gives CDR1 LGHNT, CDR2 FRNRAP. The CDR3 covers 12 residues. V gave up 1 base and J gave up 7 bases, with 8 bases separating them. The CDR3, as DNA: TGTGCTAGTGGTTTGGAACAGACGGAGCAGTACTTC. Translated: CASGLEQTEQYF.

This chain uses TRBV5-1 with TRBJ1-1; no definite D call. In germline, CDR1 is SGHRS, CDR2 YFSETQ. The CDR3 totals 16 residues. Trimming stripped 0 bases from V and 3 bases from J, with 15 bases between. The CDR3 DNA is TGCGCCAGCAGCTTGGTTGCACGGAAACCTGACACTGAAGCTTTCTTT. Its translation is CASSLVARKPDTEAFF.

This clonotype has just a few counts. The chain uses TRBV20-1 and TRBJ1-6, with D possibly matching TRBD1 (6 bases). The CDR3 runs 14 residues. Germline V gene lookup returns CDR1 DFQATT and CDR2 SNEGSKA (reference sequence). V lost 0 bases and J lost 12, with 15 bases in between. The CDR3 spells CSARDLGAAIPLHF. For the CDR3, the DNA is TGCAGTGCTAGAGATTTGGGGGCGGCCATACCCCTCCACTTT.

The V and J genes are TRBV7-3 and TRBJ2-3; possibly TRBD1 for D (6 bases). The CDR3 covers 15 residues. Germline V gene sequence: CDR1 SGHTA, CDR2 FQGTGA. The V end lost 0 bases, the J end lost 4 bases, and 11 bases lay between the germline ends. The CDR3: CASSLTRSGADTQYF. CDR3 in DNA: TGTGCCAGCAGCTTAACTAGGTCAGGGGCAGATACGCAGTATTTT.

This clonotype came up a few times. Written as DNA, the CDR3 is TGTGCCAGCAGCTTAGGACAGGGAGGCTCCTACAATGAGCAGTTCTTC. Translation gives CASSLGQGGSYNEQFF. The rearrangement links TRBV11-2 to TRBJ2-1; tentatively, D is TRBD1 (7 bases). Per the germline V gene, CDR1 is SGHAT and CDR2 is FQNNGV. V was cut by 1 base and J by 0 bases, with 10 bases left in between. The CDR3 runs to 16 residues.

There are many counts of this clonotype. The V gene is TRBV27, the J gene TRBJ1-1; 8 bases match TRBD1. V gave up 4 bases and J gave up 1 base; unmatched junction bases: 5. The CDR3 consists of 15 residues. Germline V gene lookup returns CDR1 MNHEY and CDR2 SMNVEV (reference sequence). DNA of the CDR3: TGTGCCAGCAGTTCGGGGGGGACAGGGAACACTGAAGCTTTCTTT. Its translation is CASSSGGTGNTEAFF.

This chain joins TRBV6-1 and TRBJ1-3, with D tentatively TRBD1 (6 bases). V gave up 2 bases and J gave up 1 base, with 15 bases separating them. From germline, CDR1 is MNHNS and CDR2 SASEGT. The CDR3 spans 17 residues. The CDR3 DNA follows: TGTGCCAGCAGTGAATACGGGCAGGGGAGGTCTGGAAACACCATATATTTT. This encodes CASSEYGQGRSGNTIYF.

In its sample, this clonotype was seen a few times. The chain couples TRBV9 to TRBJ1-6; the D gene is possibly TRBD1 (5 bases). The length of the CDR3 is 15 residues. V was trimmed by 0 bases and J by 9 bases, leaving 13 bases between them. Germline CDR1 SGDLS, CDR2 YYNGEE. CDR3 nucleotides: TGTGCCAGCAGCGTAGAAGGGGAGAGGAGTTCACCCCTCCACTTT. This gives the protein CASSVEGERSSPLHF.

This clonotype has more than one count but fewer than ten. The rearrangement joins TRBV4-1 to TRBJ1-1, with D unclear. V was clipped by 6 bases and J by 6 bases, with 11 bases between them. The CDR3 has 12 residues. Germline V lookup: CDR1 MGHRA, CDR2 YSYEKL. The CDR3 DNA is TGCGCCAGCAGAAGTGAGGGTTCTGAAGCTTTCTTT. Its translation is CASRSEGSEAFF.